The rows below give T cell receptor beta chains drawn from one sample of a study of PD-1 blockade in classical Hodgkin lymphoma. Some clones are missing from TCRdb's copy, which holds only in-frame ones; the method was immunoSEQ multiplex PCR. The data contain around 50,000 clones, 65% to 80% of them singletons. The specimen comprised peripheral blood mononuclear cells (PBMCs), sampled before the fourth cycle of nivolumab. The source of these receptors is a human donor with classical Hodgkin lymphoma. Both conserved end residues are trimmed from each CDR3. Fields, in order: J gene, V gene, CDR3 protein.

>TRBJ2-1|TRBV20-1
SALTGSEQF
>TRBJ2-7|TRBV28
ASSSPGGAPKRGYEQY
>TRBJ1-1|TRBV6-1
ASSDVGTEAF
>TRBJ2-1|TRBV7-2
ASSLVGTSGRNEQF
>TRBJ2-5|TRBV10-3
AVQGQQETQY
>TRBJ2-1|TRBV28
ASSRRDFQIYNEQF
>TRBJ1-5|TRBV19
ASSKTGIHQPQH
>TRBJ2-3|TRBV9
ASSVGVSASTDTQY
>TRBJ2-2|TRBV6-4
ASSDLRGGELF
>TRBJ2-1|TRBV29-1
SVLWRDEQF
>TRBJ2-1|TRBV7-3
ASSLTLLAGGVPF
>TRBJ2-2|TRBV7-5
AHLEDQLNTGELF
>TRBJ2-3|TRBV19
ASRKDLAMRDTQY
>TRBJ2-7|TRBV7-9
ASSLGVSRAQY
>TRBJ2-7|TRBV19
ASSPPGQHYEQY
>TRBJ2-5|TRBV7-9
ASSLALAEEETQY
>TRBJ1-2|TRBV7-3
ASSLRLVDTENYGYT
>TRBJ2-1|TRBV7-9
ASSFQTGGWDNEQF
>TRBJ2-1|TRBV6-1
ASSAPHQGRNEQF
>TRBJ1-2|TRBV13
ASSLAGGVDYGYT
>TRBJ1-4|TRBV2
ASSYKGRVEKLF
>TRBJ2-5|TRBV6-5
ASNRGGSQETQY
>TRBJ2-1|TRBV7-9
ASSLERVMMDEQF
>TRBJ2-6|TRBV5-1
ASSLQLSGANVLT
>TRBJ2-7|TRBV2
ASKPYEQY
>TRBJ1-4|TRBV6-1
ASSPREKLF
>TRBJ1-4|TRBV11-2
ASSPWGGHEKLF
>TRBJ1-1|TRBV27
ASSFGLNTEAF
>TRBJ1-1|TRBV13
ASSWKGALRKAF
>TRBJ1-5|TRBV9
ASSEESSNQPQH
>TRBJ2-1|TRBV27
ASSLIAGVSYNEQF
>TRBJ2-1|TRBV30
AWSFDRGLYNEQF
>TRBJ1-4|TRBV7-2
ASSREPVVTNEKLF
>TRBJ1-1|TRBV9
ASSVATGRNTEAF
>TRBJ1-2|TRBV7-3
ASSLTGEGYYGYT
>TRBJ2-7|TRBV7-9
ASSSGPVEQY
>TRBJ2-1|TRBV11-3
ASSLDLGSSYNEQF
>TRBJ1-2|TRBV5-1
ASSLQDGAYGYT
>TRBJ2-4|TRBV11-3
ASSFTGDTGIQY
>TRBJ2-1|TRBV5-6
ASSLGREALYNEQF
>TRBJ1-5|TRBV11-2
ASSLVSPRTGYNQPQH
>TRBJ2-1|TRBV6-1
ASSRGREYEQF
>TRBJ1-6|TRBV7-6
ASSLDAGGYSPLH
>TRBJ2-1|TRBV5-4
ASSLGGQGSNEQF
>TRBJ2-5|TRBV6-5
ASSYILGSGETQY
>TRBJ1-1|TRBV11-3
ASSLGGTGVTEAF
>TRBJ1-3|TRBV30
AWSPSLLSSGNTIY
>TRBJ2-7|TRBV6-1
ASKGPLASYEQY
>TRBJ1-1|TRBV6-5
ASSSSGSTEAF
>TRBJ2-7|TRBV2
ASSPQGSGVGGQQY